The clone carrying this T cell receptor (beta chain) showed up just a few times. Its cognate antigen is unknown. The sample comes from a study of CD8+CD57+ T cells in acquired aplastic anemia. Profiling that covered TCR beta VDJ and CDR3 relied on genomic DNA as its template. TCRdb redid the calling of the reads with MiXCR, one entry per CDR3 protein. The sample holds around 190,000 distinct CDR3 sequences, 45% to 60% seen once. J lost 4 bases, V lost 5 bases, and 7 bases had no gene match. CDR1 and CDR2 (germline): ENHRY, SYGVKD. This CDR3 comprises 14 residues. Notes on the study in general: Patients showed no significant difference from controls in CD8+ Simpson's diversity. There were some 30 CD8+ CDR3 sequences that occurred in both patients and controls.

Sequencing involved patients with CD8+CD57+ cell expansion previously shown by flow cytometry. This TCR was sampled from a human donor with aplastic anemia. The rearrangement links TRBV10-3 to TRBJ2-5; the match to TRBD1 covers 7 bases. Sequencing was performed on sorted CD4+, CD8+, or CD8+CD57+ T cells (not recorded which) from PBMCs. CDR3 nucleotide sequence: TGTGCCATCAGTCCGGGACAGAACCTAGAGACCCAGTACTTC. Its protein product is CAISPGQNLETQYF.